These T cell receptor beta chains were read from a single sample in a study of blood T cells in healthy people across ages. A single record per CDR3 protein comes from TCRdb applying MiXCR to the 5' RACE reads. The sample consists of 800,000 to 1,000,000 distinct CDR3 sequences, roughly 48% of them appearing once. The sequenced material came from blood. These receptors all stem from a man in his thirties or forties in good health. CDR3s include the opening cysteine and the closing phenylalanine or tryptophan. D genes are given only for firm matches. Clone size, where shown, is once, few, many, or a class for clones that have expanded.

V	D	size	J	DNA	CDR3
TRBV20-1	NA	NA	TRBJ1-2	TGCAGTGCTAGAGGAACTAACTATGGCTACACCTTC	CSARGTNYGYTF
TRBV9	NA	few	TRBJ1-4	TGTGCCAGCAGCGTAGGTCGAACAACTAATGAAAAACTGTTTTTT	CASSVGRTTNEKLFF
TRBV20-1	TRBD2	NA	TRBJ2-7	TGCAGTGCTGCGGGAGTCTCCTACGAGCAGTACTTC	CSAAGVSYEQYF
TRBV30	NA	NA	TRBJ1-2	TGTGCCTGGAGTCCTACGGGGCAGGGCAAAAGGGGTGGCTACACCTTC	CAWSPTGQGKRGGYTF
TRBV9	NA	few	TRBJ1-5	TGTGCCAGTAGCGCCGCTTTAAATCAGCCCCAGCATTTT	CASSAALNQPQHF
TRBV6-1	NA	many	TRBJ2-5	TGTGCCAGCAGTGTCCAAATGGGGGGTAGCGAGACCCAGTACTTC	CASSVQMGGSETQYF
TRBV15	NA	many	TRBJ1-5	TGTGCCACCGGTAAAGATAAGGGGTACAATCAGCCCCAGCATTTT	CATGKDKGYNQPQHF
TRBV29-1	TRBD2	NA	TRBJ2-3	TGCAGTCTCCGGGGGAGGGGCACAGATACGCAGTATTTT	CSLRGRGTDTQYF
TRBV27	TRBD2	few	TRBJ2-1	TGTGCCAGCTCGAAGCGGACTAGCGGGGGTTTATATTGCAATGAGCAGTTCTTC	CASSKRTSGGLYCNEQFF
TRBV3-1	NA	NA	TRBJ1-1	TGTGCCACGACAGGCCGTATGAACACTGAAGCTTTCTTT	CATTGRMNTEAFF
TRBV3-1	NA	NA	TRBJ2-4	TGTGCCAGCAGCCAAGAGGCGAGGAACATTCAGTACTTC	CASSQEARNIQYF
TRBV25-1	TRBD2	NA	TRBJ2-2	TGTGCCAGCAGTGAATTTGTAGCGGGGAACACCGGGGAGCTGTTTTTT	CASSEFVAGNTGELFF
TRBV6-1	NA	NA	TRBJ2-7	TGTGCCAGCAATCCCCCCTCCGGCGGCAGAACCTACGAGCAGTACTTC	CASNPPSGGRTYEQYF